The rows below give T cell receptor beta chains drawn from one sample of a study of blood T cell repertoires in COVID-19. Here immunoSEQ multiplex PCR was the method, and the copy in TCRdb shows in-frame clones only, minus some. This table has roughly 50,000 clones, around 89% appearing once. Sequenced sample: peripheral blood. These receptor sequences come from a woman aged 60 to 75 with active COVID-19. CDR3s include the opening cysteine and the closing phenylalanine or tryptophan. Fields, in order: clone size, V gene, D gene, J gene, CDR3 protein, CDR3 DNA. A D gene is named only where the DNA matches it firmly. Expanded clones get a size class; other rows say once, few or many, or leave the size out.

>-|TRBV19|-|TRBJ1-6
CASSSPHREGNSPLHF
TGTGCCAGTAGTAGCCCCCACAGGGAGGGGAATTCACCCCTCCACTTT
>-|TRBV4-3|-|TRBJ1-1
CASSQDWRRDTEAFF
TGCGCCAGCAGCCAAGACTGGAGGAGGGACACTGAAGCTTTCTTT
>-|TRBV11-2|TRBD1|TRBJ2-5
CASSLGGQGAETQYF
TGTGCCAGCAGCTTAGGGGGACAGGGGGCAGAGACCCAGTACTTC
>-|TRBV9|TRBD2|TRBJ2-1
CASSPQPRRRGGLNEQFF
TGTGCCAGCAGCCCTCAGCCCCGCCGGCGGGGGGGCCTCAATGAGCAGTTCTTC
>few|TRBV5-4|TRBD1|TRBJ1-6
CASSGDRGRGSYNSPLHF
TGTGCCAGCAGCGGGGACAGGGGGCGCGGTTCCTATAATTCACCCCTCCACTTT
>-|TRBV7-8|TRBD1|TRBJ1-2
CASTDRGRSDYGYTF
TGTGCCAGCACCGACAGGGGCAGGTCGGACTATGGCTACACCTTC
>-|TRBV29-1|-|TRBJ1-2
CSTQAGSYYGYTF
TGCAGCACCCAGGCAGGTTCTTACTATGGCTACACCTTC
>few|TRBV7-3|TRBD1|TRBJ2-2
CASSSDRAYTGELFF
TGTGCCAGCAGCTCGGACAGGGCGTACACCGGGGAGCTGTTTTTT
>-|TRBV5-1|TRBD2|TRBJ2-1
CASMTSGYNEQFF
TGCGCCAGCATGACTAGCGGCTACAATGAGCAGTTCTTC
>-|TRBV5-4|-|TRBJ2-5
CASSNIQETQYF
TGTGCCAGCAGCAACATTCAAGAGACCCAGTACTTC
>-|TRBV5-6|TRBD1|TRBJ1-1
CASSVGTGGLDTEAFF
TGTGCCAGCAGCGTCGGGACAGGGGGCTTGGACACTGAAGCTTTCTTT
>-|TRBV7-6|TRBD2|TRBJ2-7
CASSPQTGGGSKQYF
TGTGCCAGCAGCCCCCAAACGGGCGGGGGGAGCAAGCAGTACTTC
>-|TRBV11-2|TRBD1|TRBJ2-3
CASSPGQGRTDTQYF
TGTGCCAGCAGCCCCGGACAGGGGCGCACAGATACGCAGTATTTT
>-|TRBV7-9|-|TRBJ2-7
CASSYRTGSSYEQYF
TGTGCCAGCAGTTACCGGACGGGAAGCTCCTACGAGCAGTACTTC
>-|TRBV9|-|TRBJ1-2
CASSVVEANYGYTF
TGTGCCAGCAGCGTAGTGGAGGCTAACTATGGCTACACCTTC
>once|TRBV11-3|TRBD1|TRBJ2-7
CASSSTGHEQYF
TGTGCCAGCAGCTCGACAGGGCACGAGCAGTACTTC
>-|TRBV25-1|-|TRBJ2-2
CASSEPRGHTGELFF
TGTGCCAGCAGTGAGCCTCGGGGTCACACCGGGGAGCTGTTTTTT
>-|TRBV6-1|-|TRBJ2-7
CASSEPVGGYEQYF
TGTGCCAGCAGTGAACCCGTAGGAGGATACGAGCAGTACTTC
>-|TRBV10-3|-|TRBJ1-4
CAISDTEPKLFF
TGTGCCATCAGTGATACAGAACCGAAACTGTTTTTT
>-|TRBV4-1|-|TRBJ2-1
CASSQDTDSSSYNEQFF
TGCGCCAGCAGCCAAGACACGGACAGCAGCTCCTACAATGAGCAGTTCTTC
>-|TRBV5-4|TRBD1|TRBJ1-1
CASTRTGDTEAFF
TGTGCCAGCACCCGGACAGGGGATACTGAAGCTTTCTTT
>-|TRBV25-1|-|TRBJ1-1
CASSEANTEAFF
TGTGCCAGCAGTGAGGCGAACACTGAAGCTTTCTTT
>-|TRBV7-8|-|TRBJ1-5
CASSSGYNQPQHF
TGTGCCAGCAGCTCAGGGTACAATCAGCCCCAGCATTTT
>-|TRBV5-1|-|TRBJ1-1
CASSLLGSEAFF
TGCGCCAGCAGCTTGCTCGGGTCTGAAGCTTTCTTT
>-|TRBV3-1/TRBV3-2|-|TRBJ1-6
CASSQARVPSPTLHF
TGTGCCAGCAGCCAAGCCAGGGTTCCTTCCCCTACCCTCCACTTT
>-|TRBV28|TRBD1|TRBJ1-6
CAIGWTGMGSPLHF
TGTGCCATCGGATGGACAGGGATGGGTTCACCCCTCCACTTT
>-|TRBV6-4|-|TRBJ2-2
CASSDDEAGELFF
TGTGCCAGCAGTGACGATGAGGCCGGGGAGCTGTTTTTT
>-|TRBV5-4|-|TRBJ2-1
CASSLAGNNEQFF
TGTGCCAGCAGCTTGGCGGGGAACAATGAGCAGTTCTTC
>-|TRBV11-2|-|TRBJ2-5
CASSFQRETQYF
TGTGCCAGCAGCTTTCAGCGCGAGACCCAGTACTTC
>-|TRBV6-5|-|TRBJ1-4
CASSLGQSTNEKLFF
TGTGCCAGCAGTTTAGGACAGTCAACTAATGAAAAACTGTTTTTT
>once|TRBV13|TRBD2|TRBJ2-5
CASSLGGGGETQYF
TGTGCCAGCAGCTTAGGTGGGGGAGGGGAGACCCAGTACTTC
>-|TRBV5-1|TRBD2|TRBJ2-5
CASSLVLAGGQETQYF
TGCGCCAGCAGCTTGGTTCTAGCGGGGGGTCAAGAGACCCAGTACTTC
>-|TRBV14|-|TRBJ2-7
CASSLRKEGFGEQYF
TGTGCCAGCAGCCTAAGGAAGGAGGGGTTCGGCGAGCAGTACTTC
>-|TRBV7-7|-|TRBJ2-5
CASSLVSRETQYF
TGTGCCAGCAGCTTAGTTTCGCGAGAGACCCAGTACTTC
>-|TRBV7-2|-|TRBJ2-1
CASSLGPGGEQFF
TGTGCCAGCAGCTTAGGGCCCGGAGGGGAGCAGTTCTTC
>-|TRBV5-1|TRBD1|TRBJ1-4
CASGNQGARGEKLFF
TGCGCCAGCGGGAACCAGGGGGCGCGGGGTGAAAAACTGTTTTTT
>-|TRBV6-6|-|TRBJ1-5
CASSPQTENQPQHF
TGTGCCAGCAGCCCCCAGACAGAGAATCAGCCCCAGCATTTT
>-|TRBV9|TRBD2|TRBJ2-2
CASSVSTSGGTGELFF
TGTGCCAGCAGCGTGTCGACTAGCGGGGGCACCGGGGAGCTGTTTTTT
>-|TRBV5-1|TRBD2|TRBJ2-3
CASSSVRQGLAFSTDTQYF
TGCGCCAGCAGCTCGGTCAGGCAGGGACTAGCCTTTAGCACAGATACGCAGTATTTT
>-|TRBV5-8|-|TRBJ1-1
CASLFPPGTEAFF
TGTGCCAGCCTCTTCCCCCCCGGCACTGAAGCTTTCTTT
>-|TRBV15|-|TRBJ2-2
CATSIGGMDTGELFF
TGTGCCACCAGCATCGGGGGAATGGACACCGGGGAGCTGTTTTTT
>-|TRBV29-1|-|TRBJ1-4
CSVGRGSTNEKLFF
TGCAGCGTTGGAAGAGGGTCAACTAATGAAAAACTGTTTTTT